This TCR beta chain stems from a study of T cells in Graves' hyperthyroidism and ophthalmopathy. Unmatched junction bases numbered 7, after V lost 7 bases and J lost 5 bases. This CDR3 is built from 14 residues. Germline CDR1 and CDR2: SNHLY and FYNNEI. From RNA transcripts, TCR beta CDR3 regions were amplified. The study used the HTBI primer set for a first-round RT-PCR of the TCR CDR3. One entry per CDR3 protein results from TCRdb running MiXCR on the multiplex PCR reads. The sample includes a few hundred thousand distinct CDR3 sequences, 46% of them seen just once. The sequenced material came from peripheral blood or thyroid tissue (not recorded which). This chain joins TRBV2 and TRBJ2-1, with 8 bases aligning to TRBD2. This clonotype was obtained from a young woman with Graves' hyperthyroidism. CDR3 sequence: CASTSSGWNNEQFF. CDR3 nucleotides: TGTGCCAGCACCTCTAGCGGGTGGAACAATGAGCAGTTCTTC.